This T cell receptor (beta chain) was recovered during a study of blood T cell repertoires in COVID-19 (TCRdb year 2020). For the wider study: The collaborator samples originated in the United States, Italy and Spain and spanned the acute and convalescent phases of COVID-19. Samples came from the ongoing ImmuneRACE study (first 160 participants) plus 1,254 subjects from 6 global collaborators. Deeply sampled blood TCRbeta repertoires from subjects exposed to, actively infected with, or recovered from COVID-19 were included in the dataset. The sample metadata nearly always contained a de-identified subject ID, COVID-19 status, age in years and sex. The prospective study material was composed of cDNA or gDNA derived from T cells, B-cell-depleted T cells, or PBMCs. Where available, HLA class I and class II types were obtained from metadata supplied by the sample provider rather than from assay-based typing. A freely available public database, intended as a resource for researchers studying the immune response to SARS-CoV-2, is where the repertoires were released. What the authors observed across the whole study: The quantity of clinical and demographic metadata differed by source and by participant and was supplied without curation.

V and J are truncated by 1 base and 13 bases respectively, leaving an intervening sequence of 22 bases. Looking up the germline V gene yields CDR1 SGHTA and CDR2 FQGNSA. The cysteine opens and the phenylalanine closes a CDR3 of 15 amino acids. Left in the record is the CDR3 DNA by itself, 45 bases read in frame from the first base. Each collaborating institution followed its own protocols to collect whole blood in K2EDTA tubes. For TCRbeta analysis, collaborators shipped samples as frozen whole blood, isolated PBMCs, or DNA extracted from either of those sample types. Concerning this clone itself: It lacks a known antigen. Base-call qualities are not available, and no considerably larger clone is one nucleotide away.

TCRbeta CDR3 regions were amplified from genomic DNA by means of the immunoSEQ Assay, a bias-controlled multiplex PCR. The study's processing was this. Nucleated cell counts per sample were estimated from amplification of reference gene primers within the assay. Sequence reads were collapsed and filtered to measure the absolute abundance of every unique TCRbeta CDR3 rearrangement. Productive Simpson clonality was computed per sample as the square root of Simpson's diversity index over productive rearrangements. Imported from immuneACCESS, the table was reduced by TCRdb to in-frame sequences with V and J called. These copies leave out some clones; in studies compared against another copy, an unresolved V gene accounts for under half, and the cause of the remainder is not known. V, J and clone size were drawn from that table, and D and trimming were deduced from the DNA. The sample contains 160,000 or so clones, 75% to 85% of them found a single time. The ten largest clonotypes hold 0.5% to 0.65% of the sample.

This sequence was found in a man in his 60s with acute or convalescent COVID-19. The receptor chain draws on TRBV7-2 and TRBJ1-2; the D segment cannot be called with confidence. The sequencing input was peripheral blood. The CDR3 protein: CASSLERHPSGSCTF. The DNA reads TGTGCCAGCAGCTTAGAAAGACACCCGTCGGGGAGTTGCACCTTC.